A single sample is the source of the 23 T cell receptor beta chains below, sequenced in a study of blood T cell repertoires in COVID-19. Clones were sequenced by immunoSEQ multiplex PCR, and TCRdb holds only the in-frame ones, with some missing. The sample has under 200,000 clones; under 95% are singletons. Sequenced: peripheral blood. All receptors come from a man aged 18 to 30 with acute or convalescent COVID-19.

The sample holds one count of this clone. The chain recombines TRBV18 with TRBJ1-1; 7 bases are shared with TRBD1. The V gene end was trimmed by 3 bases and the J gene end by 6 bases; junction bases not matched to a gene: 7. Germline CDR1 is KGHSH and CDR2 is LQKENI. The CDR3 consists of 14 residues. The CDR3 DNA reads TGTGCCAGCTCACCCCTACAGGGGAAATCTGAAGCTTTCTTT. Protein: CASSPLQGKSEAFF.

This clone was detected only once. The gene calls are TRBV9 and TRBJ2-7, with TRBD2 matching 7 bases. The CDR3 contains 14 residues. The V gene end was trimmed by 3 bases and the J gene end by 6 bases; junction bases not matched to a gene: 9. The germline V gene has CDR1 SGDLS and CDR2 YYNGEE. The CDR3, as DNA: TGTGCCAGCAGCGGCTTGGGATCGGGGGGCGAGCAGTACTTC. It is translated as CASSGLGSGGEQYF.

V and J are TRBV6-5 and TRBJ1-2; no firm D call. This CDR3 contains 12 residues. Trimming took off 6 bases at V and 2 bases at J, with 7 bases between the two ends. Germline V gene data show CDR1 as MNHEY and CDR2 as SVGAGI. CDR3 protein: CASRPTNYGYTF. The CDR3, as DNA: TGTGCCAGCAGACCCACAAACTATGGCTACACCTTC.

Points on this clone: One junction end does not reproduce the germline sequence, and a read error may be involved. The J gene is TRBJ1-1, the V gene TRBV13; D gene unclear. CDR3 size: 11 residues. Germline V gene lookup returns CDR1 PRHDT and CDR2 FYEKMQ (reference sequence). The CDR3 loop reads CASSLGAQQFF. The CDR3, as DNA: TGTGCCAGCAGCTTAGGGGCGCAACAGTTTTTT.

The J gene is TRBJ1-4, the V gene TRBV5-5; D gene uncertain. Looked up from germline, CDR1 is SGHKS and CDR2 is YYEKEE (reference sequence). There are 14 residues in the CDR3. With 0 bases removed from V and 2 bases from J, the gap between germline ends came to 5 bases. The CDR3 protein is CASSLGQTNEKLFF. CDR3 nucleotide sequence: TGTGCCAGCAGCTTGGGCCAGACTAATGAAAAACTGTTTTTT.

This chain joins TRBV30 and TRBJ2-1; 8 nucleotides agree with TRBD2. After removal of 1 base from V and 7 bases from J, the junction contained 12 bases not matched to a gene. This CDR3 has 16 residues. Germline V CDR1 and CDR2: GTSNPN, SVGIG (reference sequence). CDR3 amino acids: CAWSDRHGRAENEQFF. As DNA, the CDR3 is TGTGCCTGGAGTGATAGACACGGGAGGGCCGAAAATGAGCAGTTCTTC. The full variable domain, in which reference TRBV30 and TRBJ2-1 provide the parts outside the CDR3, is SQTIHQWPATLVQPVGSPLSLECTVEGTSNPNLYWYRQAAGRGLQLLFYSVGIGQISSEVPQNLSASRPQDRQFILSSKKLLLSDSGFYLCAWSDRHGRAENEQFFGPGTRLTVL.

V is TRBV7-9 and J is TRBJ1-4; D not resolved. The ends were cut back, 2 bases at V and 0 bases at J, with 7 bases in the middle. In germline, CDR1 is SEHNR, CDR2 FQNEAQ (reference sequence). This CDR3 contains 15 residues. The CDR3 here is CASSLMAATNEKLFF. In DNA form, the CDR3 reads TGTGCCAGCAGCTTAATGGCTGCAACTAATGAAAAACTGTTTTTT.

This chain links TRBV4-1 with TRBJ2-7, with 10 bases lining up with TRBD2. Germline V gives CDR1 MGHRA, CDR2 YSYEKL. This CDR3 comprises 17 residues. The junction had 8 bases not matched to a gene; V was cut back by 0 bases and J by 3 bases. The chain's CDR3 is CASSQETGTSEVYEQYF. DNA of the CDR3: TGCGCCAGCAGCCAAGAGACCGGGACTAGCGAAGTCTACGAGCAGTACTTC.

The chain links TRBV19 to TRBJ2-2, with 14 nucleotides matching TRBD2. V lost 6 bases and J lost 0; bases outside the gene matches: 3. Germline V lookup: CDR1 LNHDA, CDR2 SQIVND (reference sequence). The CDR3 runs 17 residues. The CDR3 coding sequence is TGTGCCAGTAGCCCGGGACTAGCGGGGGCGAACACCGGGGAGCTGTTTTTT. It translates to CASSPGLAGANTGELFF.

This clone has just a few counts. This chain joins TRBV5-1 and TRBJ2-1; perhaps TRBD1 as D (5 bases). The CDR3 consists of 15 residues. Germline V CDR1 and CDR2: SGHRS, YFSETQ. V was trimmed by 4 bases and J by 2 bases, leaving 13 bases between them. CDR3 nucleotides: TGCGCCAGCAGCCTACAGGCCACCCCCTACAATGAGCAGTTCTTC. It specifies CASSLQATPYNEQFF.

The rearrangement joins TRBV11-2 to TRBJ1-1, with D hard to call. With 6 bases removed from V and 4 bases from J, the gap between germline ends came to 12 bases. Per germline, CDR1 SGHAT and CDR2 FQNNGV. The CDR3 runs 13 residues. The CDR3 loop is CASRLSAATEAFF. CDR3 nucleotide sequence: TGTGCCAGCAGACTATCGGCTGCCACTGAAGCTTTCTTT.

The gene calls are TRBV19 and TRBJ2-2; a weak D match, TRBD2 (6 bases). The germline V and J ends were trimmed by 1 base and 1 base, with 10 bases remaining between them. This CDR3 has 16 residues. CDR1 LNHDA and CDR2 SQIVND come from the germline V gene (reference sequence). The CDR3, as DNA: TGTGCCAGTAGTATAGGTTGGGGAGGGAACACCGGGGAGCTGTTTTTT. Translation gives CASSIGWGGNTGELFF.

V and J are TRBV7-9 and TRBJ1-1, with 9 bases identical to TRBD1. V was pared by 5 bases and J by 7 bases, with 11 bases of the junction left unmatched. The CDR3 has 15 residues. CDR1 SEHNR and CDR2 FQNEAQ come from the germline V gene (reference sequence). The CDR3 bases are TGTGCCAGCAGCAACGAAGAACAGGGGGCTAGTGAAGCTTTCTTT. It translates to CASSNEEQGASEAFF.

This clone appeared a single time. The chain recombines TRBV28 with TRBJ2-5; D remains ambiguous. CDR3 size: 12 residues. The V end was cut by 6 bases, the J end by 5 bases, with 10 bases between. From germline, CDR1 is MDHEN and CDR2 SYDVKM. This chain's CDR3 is CASSLLRETQYF. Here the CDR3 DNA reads TGTGCCAGCAGCCTTCTGAGGGAGACCCAGTACTTC. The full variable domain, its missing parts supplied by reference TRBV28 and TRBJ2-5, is DVKVTQSSRYLVKRTGEKVFLECVQDMDHENMFWYRQDPGLGLRLIYFSYDVKMKEKGDIPEGYSVSREKKERFSLILESASTNQTSMYLCASSLLRETQYFGPGTRLLVL.

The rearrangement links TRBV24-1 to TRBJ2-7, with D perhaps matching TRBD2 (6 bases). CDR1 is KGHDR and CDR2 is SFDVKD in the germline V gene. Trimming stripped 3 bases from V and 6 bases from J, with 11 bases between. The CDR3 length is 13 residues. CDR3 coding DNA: TGTGCCACCAGTGATACTAGCTCCGGCGAGCAGTACTTC. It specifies CATSDTSSGEQYF.

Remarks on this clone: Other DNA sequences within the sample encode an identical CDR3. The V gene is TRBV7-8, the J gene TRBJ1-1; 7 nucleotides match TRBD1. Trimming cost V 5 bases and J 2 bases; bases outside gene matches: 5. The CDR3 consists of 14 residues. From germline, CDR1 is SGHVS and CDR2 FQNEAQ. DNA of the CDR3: TGTGCCAGCAGCCTCGGGACAGCCAACACTGAAGCTTTCTTT. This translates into CASSLGTANTEAFF.

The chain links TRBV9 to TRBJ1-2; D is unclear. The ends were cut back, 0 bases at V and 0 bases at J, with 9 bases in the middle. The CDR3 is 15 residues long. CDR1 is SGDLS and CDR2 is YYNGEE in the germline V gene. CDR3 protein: CASSVGEGPNYGYTF. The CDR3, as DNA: TGTGCCAGCAGCGTAGGAGAGGGTCCTAACTATGGCTACACCTTC.

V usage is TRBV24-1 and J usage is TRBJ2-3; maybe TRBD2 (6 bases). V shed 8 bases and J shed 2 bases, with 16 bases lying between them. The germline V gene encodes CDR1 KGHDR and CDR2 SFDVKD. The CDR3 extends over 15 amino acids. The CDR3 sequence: CATKGATGLTDTQYF. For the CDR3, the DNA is TGTGCCACCAAGGGCGCCACGGGACTCACAGATACGCAGTATTTT.

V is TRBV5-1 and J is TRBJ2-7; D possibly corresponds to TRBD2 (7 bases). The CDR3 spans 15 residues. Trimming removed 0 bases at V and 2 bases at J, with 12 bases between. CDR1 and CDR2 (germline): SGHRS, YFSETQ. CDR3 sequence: CASSLVGGAPYEQYF. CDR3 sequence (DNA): TGCGCCAGCAGCTTGGTAGGGGGGGCCCCCTACGAGCAGTACTTC.

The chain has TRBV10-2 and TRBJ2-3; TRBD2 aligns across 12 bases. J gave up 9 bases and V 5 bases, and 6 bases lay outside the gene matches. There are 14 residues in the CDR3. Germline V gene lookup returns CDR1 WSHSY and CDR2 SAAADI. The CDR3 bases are TGCGCCAGCAGTATGACTAGCGGGAGTTTCACGCAGTATTTT. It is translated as CASSMTSGSFTQYF.

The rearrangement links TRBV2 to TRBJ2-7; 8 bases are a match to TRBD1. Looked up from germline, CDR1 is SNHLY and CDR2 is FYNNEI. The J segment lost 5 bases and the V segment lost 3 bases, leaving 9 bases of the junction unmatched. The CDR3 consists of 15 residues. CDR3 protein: CASSDRTGTLDEQYF. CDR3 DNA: TGTGCCAGCAGTGACCGGACAGGGACCTTGGACGAGCAGTACTTC. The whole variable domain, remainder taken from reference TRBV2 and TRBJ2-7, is EPEVTQTPSHQVTQMGQEVILRCVPISNHLYFYWYRQILGQKVEFLVSFYNNEISEKSEIFDDQFSVERPDGSNFTLKIRSTKLEDSAMYFCASSDRTGTLDEQYFGPGTRLTVT.

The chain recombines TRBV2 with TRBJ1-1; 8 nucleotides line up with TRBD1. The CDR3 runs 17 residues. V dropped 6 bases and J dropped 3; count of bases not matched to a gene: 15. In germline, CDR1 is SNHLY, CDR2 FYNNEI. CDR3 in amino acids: CASRHRTGTIGDTEAFF. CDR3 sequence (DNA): TGTGCCAGCAGACACCGGACAGGGACGATAGGGGACACTGAAGCTTTCTTT.

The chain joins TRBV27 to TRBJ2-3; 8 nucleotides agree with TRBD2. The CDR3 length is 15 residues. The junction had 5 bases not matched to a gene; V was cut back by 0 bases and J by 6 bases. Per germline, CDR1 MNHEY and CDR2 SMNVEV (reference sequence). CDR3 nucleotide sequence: TGTGCCAGCAGTTTATCGTCGGGACTAGTCGATACGCAGTATTTT. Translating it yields CASSLSSGLVDTQYF.